This T cell receptor (beta chain) was identified in a study of neurological immune-mediated disorders. On this clonotype itself: What it binds is unknown.

Findings and limits, study-wide: The greatest TCR clonal expansion appeared in HTLV-1-associated myelopathy and the smallest, falling below healthy controls, in multiple sclerosis.

J gave up 11 bases and V 2 bases, and 10 bases lay outside the gene matches. Germline assignment: CDR1 SGHTA and CDR2 FQGNSA. This CDR3 is 15 amino acids long. As for the cDNA, it was generated by 5'RACE with 10-nucleotide random UMIs. TCRdb reprocessed the 5' RACE reads with MiXCR, giving one entry per CDR3 protein. The profile shows 45,000 to 55,000 distinct CDR3 sequences, about 4.1% of them singletons. The sample taken for sequencing was PBMCs. The chain combines TRBV7-2 with TRBJ1-4; 8 bases align to TRBD1. The sequence was collected from a man between 60 and 75 years old with multiple sclerosis. CDR3 sequence reads: CASSLPGQGADKLFF. The CDR3 nucleotides read TGTGCCAGCAGCTTACCTGGGCAGGGGGCGGATAAACTGTTTTTT.